This T cell receptor beta chain was observed in a study of blood T cell repertoires in COVID-19. CDR3 length equals 16 residues. CDR1 is SGHTA, CDR2 FQGNSA, per germline. V was shortened by 5 bases and J by 5 bases, with 21 bases between the two germline ends. Profiling relied on immunoSEQ multiplex PCR, and the TCRdb table lists in-frame clones only, not all of them. In the table there are 250,000 to 350,000 clones, around 84% of which are singletons. This clone occurred many times. Specimen: peripheral blood. V is TRBV7-2 and J is TRBJ1-1; D ambiguous. The TCR was taken from a human donor with COVID-19, enrolled during active disease. The donor label of this sample is uncertain. CDR3 in amino acids: CASSLNPTLRGTEAFF. For the CDR3, the DNA is TGTGCCAGCAGCCTAAACCCGACACTGCGGGGAACTGAAGCTTTCTTT.